The clone carrying this TCR beta chain showed up just once. These data come from a study of T cell responses to AZD1222 COVID-19 vaccine. J was trimmed by 0 bases and V by 7 bases; bases with no gene match: 12. Per germline, CDR1 MNHEY and CDR2 SMNVEV (reference sequence). The CDR3 has 18 residues. Assay used: immunoSEQ multiplex PCR; TCRdb lists only in-frame clones, some missing. The repertoire holds 130,000 to 150,000 clones, with more than 85% as singletons. The clonotype originates from an adult in good health. Source: peripheral blood, taken on day 0 of AZD1222 vaccination. The chain combines TRBV27 with TRBJ2-7, with TRBD2 matching 13 bases. Written as DNA, the CDR3 is TGTGCCAGCACCAGGACTAGCGGGAGTTCATCCAACTCCTACGAGCAGTACTTC. Amino acid sequence: CASTRTSGSSSNSYEQYF.